Listed below are T cell receptor beta chains from one sample, sequenced in a study of blood T cell repertoires in COVID-19. Assay: immunoSEQ multiplex PCR; the TCRdb copy retains only in-frame clones and omits some. The sample carries approximately 270,000 clones, approximately 85% recorded once. Sequencing was done on a sample of peripheral blood. These receptors were obtained from a human donor with COVID-19, enrolled during active disease. The donor label of this sample is uncertain. Each CDR3 is given with its conserved first and last residue. Each record gives: CDR3 DNA, CDR3 protein, J gene, V gene, clone size, CDR3 length, D gene. The D gene is left open where the match is weak. Size is stated for part of the rows, as once, few or many counts, or as a class when the clone is expanded.

cdr3_nt: TGTGCCAGCAGTGAAGCGGGGGAGGGGATCTACAATGAGCAGTTCTTC
cdr3_aa: CASSEAGEGIYNEQFF
j_call: TRBJ2-1
v_call: TRBV6-1
clone_size: NA
cdr3_length: 16
d_call: TRBD2

cdr3_nt: TGTGCCAGTCAGGGGAGTGGAGGTAATGAAAAACTGTTTTTT
cdr3_aa: CASQGSGGNEKLFF
j_call: TRBJ1-4
v_call: TRBV6-6
clone_size: NA
cdr3_length: 14
d_call: NA

cdr3_nt: TGCGCCAGCAGCTTGGAATTAGAGAACACTGAAGCTTTCTTT
cdr3_aa: CASSLELENTEAFF
j_call: TRBJ1-1
v_call: TRBV5-1
clone_size: NA
cdr3_length: 14
d_call: NA

cdr3_nt: TGTGCCAGCAGTTTATCCCGAACAGCTATGAACACTGAAGCTTTCTTT
cdr3_aa: CASSLSRTAMNTEAFF
j_call: TRBJ1-1
v_call: TRBV27
clone_size: NA
cdr3_length: 16
d_call: NA

cdr3_nt: TGTGCCACCATCTTGGACAGGGAATTCAATCAGCCCCAGCATTTT
cdr3_aa: CATILDREFNQPQHF
j_call: TRBJ1-5
v_call: TRBV24-1
clone_size: NA
cdr3_length: 15
d_call: TRBD1

cdr3_nt: TGTGCCAGCAGTTTATCGACGGACAGGGGTTTCGGGGAGCTGTTTTTT
cdr3_aa: CASSLSTDRGFGELFF
j_call: TRBJ2-2
v_call: TRBV27
clone_size: NA
cdr3_length: 16
d_call: TRBD1

cdr3_nt: TGTGCCAGCAATTCACAGGGGGTGAACACTGAAGCTTTCTTT
cdr3_aa: CASNSQGVNTEAFF
j_call: TRBJ1-1
v_call: TRBV6-4
clone_size: NA
cdr3_length: 14
d_call: TRBD1

cdr3_nt: TGTGCCAGCAGTTACTCAGGGGGCCCTAATGAAAAACTGTTTTTT
cdr3_aa: CASSYSGGPNEKLFF
j_call: TRBJ1-4
v_call: TRBV6-5
clone_size: NA
cdr3_length: 15
d_call: TRBD1

cdr3_nt: TGTGCCAGCAGCCAGGTCCCTAGCGGGAACACCGGGGAGCTGTTTTTT
cdr3_aa: CASSQVPSGNTGELFF
j_call: TRBJ2-2
v_call: TRBV4-2
clone_size: NA
cdr3_length: 16
d_call: TRBD2

cdr3_nt: TGTGCCAGTAGGCCCGGGACTAGCGCCTGGTATGAGCAGTTCTTC
cdr3_aa: CASRPGTSAWYEQFF
j_call: TRBJ2-1
v_call: TRBV19
clone_size: NA
cdr3_length: 15
d_call: TRBD2

cdr3_nt: TGTGCCAGCAGCTTGCCCCTAGCGGGAGACAATGAGCAGTTCTTC
cdr3_aa: CASSLPLAGDNEQFF
j_call: TRBJ2-1
v_call: TRBV5-4
clone_size: NA
cdr3_length: 15
d_call: TRBD2

cdr3_nt: TGTGCCAGTACTCGACAGGGAGGTCACGGCTACACCTTC
cdr3_aa: CASTRQGGHGYTF
j_call: TRBJ1-2
v_call: TRBV19
clone_size: NA
cdr3_length: 13
d_call: TRBD1

cdr3_nt: TGCGCCAGCAGCTTGGGGGCTCAGGATAGCAATCAGCCCCAGCATTTT
cdr3_aa: CASSLGAQDSNQPQHF
j_call: TRBJ1-5
v_call: TRBV5-1
clone_size: NA
cdr3_length: 16
d_call: NA

cdr3_nt: TGTGCCAGCAGTGAAGCCTGGCGGGAGACTGAGCAGTTCTTC
cdr3_aa: CASSEAWRETEQFF
j_call: TRBJ2-1
v_call: TRBV6-1
clone_size: NA
cdr3_length: 14
d_call: TRBD2

cdr3_nt: TGTGCCTGGAGGCCTACGCGGGACACTGAAGCTTTCTTT
cdr3_aa: CAWRPTRDTEAFF
j_call: TRBJ1-1
v_call: TRBV30
clone_size: NA
cdr3_length: 13
d_call: NA

cdr3_nt: TGTGCCAGCAGTTTATCGGGACTAGCGGGACCCTCCGGGAACACCGGGGAGCTGTTTTTT
cdr3_aa: CASSLSGLAGPSGNTGELFF
j_call: TRBJ2-2
v_call: TRBV27
clone_size: NA
cdr3_length: 20
d_call: TRBD2

cdr3_nt: TGTGCCAGCAGCTTAAGGCGGGACCACTCCTACAATGAGCAGTTCTTC
cdr3_aa: CASSLRRDHSYNEQFF
j_call: TRBJ2-1
v_call: TRBV7-3
clone_size: NA
cdr3_length: 16
d_call: NA

cdr3_nt: TGCGCCAGCAGTGCCGGACTAGCGGGCCTCTACGAGCAGTACTTC
cdr3_aa: CASSAGLAGLYEQYF
j_call: TRBJ2-7
v_call: TRBV10-2
clone_size: NA
cdr3_length: 15
d_call: TRBD2

cdr3_nt: TGTGCCAGTAGATTAATAGCGGGAGGGCAGCAGACCCAGTACTTC
cdr3_aa: CASRLIAGGQQTQYF
j_call: TRBJ2-5
v_call: TRBV19
clone_size: NA
cdr3_length: 15
d_call: TRBD2

cdr3_nt: TGTGCCAGCAACCGGGACAGGGATGAAAAACTGTTTTTT
cdr3_aa: CASNRDRDEKLFF
j_call: TRBJ1-4
v_call: TRBV12-3/TRBV12-4
clone_size: NA
cdr3_length: 13
d_call: TRBD1

cdr3_nt: TGTGCCAGCAGCCTAGCGTCCTACAATGAGCAGTTCTTC
cdr3_aa: CASSLASYNEQFF
j_call: TRBJ2-1
v_call: TRBV7-3
clone_size: NA
cdr3_length: 13
d_call: NA

cdr3_nt: TGTGCCAGCAGCGTAGGACCGGAGGGCACAGATACGCAGTATTTT
cdr3_aa: CASSVGPEGTDTQYF
j_call: TRBJ2-3
v_call: TRBV9
clone_size: NA
cdr3_length: 15
d_call: NA

cdr3_nt: TGCGCCAGCAGCTTAAACGCCGGTCCTAACTATGGCTACACCTTC
cdr3_aa: CASSLNAGPNYGYTF
j_call: TRBJ1-2
v_call: TRBV5-1
clone_size: NA
cdr3_length: 15
d_call: NA

cdr3_nt: TGTGCCATCAGTCGGGGACAGGGGGCTAATGAGCAGTTCTTC
cdr3_aa: CAISRGQGANEQFF
j_call: TRBJ2-1
v_call: TRBV10-3
clone_size: NA
cdr3_length: 14
d_call: TRBD1

cdr3_nt: TGTGCCAGTAGTCCCCGGGACAGCGGCTGGAATCAGCCCCAGCATTTT
cdr3_aa: CASSPRDSGWNQPQHF
j_call: TRBJ1-5
v_call: TRBV19
clone_size: few
cdr3_length: 16
d_call: TRBD1

cdr3_nt: TGTGCCAGCAGCTTGGTCAGGGGGAACTATGGCTACACCTTC
cdr3_aa: CASSLVRGNYGYTF
j_call: TRBJ1-2
v_call: TRBV5-8
clone_size: NA
cdr3_length: 14
d_call: TRBD1

cdr3_nt: TGTGCCAGACAGAAAAACGGCACAGATACGCAGTATTTT
cdr3_aa: CARQKNGTDTQYF
j_call: TRBJ2-3
v_call: TRBV21-1
clone_size: NA
cdr3_length: 13
d_call: NA